Listed here are 29 T cell receptor beta chains from one sample, sequenced in a study of cytomegalovirus exposure and HLA in healthy donors. PCR primers comprised 60 Vbeta and 13 Jbeta primers. Assay used: immunoSEQ multiplex PCR; TCRdb lists only in-frame clones, some missing. This sample carries over 75,000 clones, roughly four fifths of them seen once, and the ten largest clones take roughly 3.4%. Sequencing input: PBMCs. The receptors were sampled from a man under 40 in good health and CMV-seropositive.

V and J are TRBV19 and TRBJ1-4; no firm D call. CDR3 length: 14 amino acids. Germline V gene data show CDR1 as LNHDA and CDR2 as SQIVND (reference sequence). Trimming left V 3 bases short and J 2 bases short, with 7 bases between. The CDR3 region is CASSISVTNEKLFF. Here the CDR3 DNA reads TGTGCCAGTAGTATTTCGGTTACTAATGAAAAACTGTTTTTT.

The chain employs TRBV7-2 and TRBJ1-1; TRBD1 is a possible D gene (6 bases). The CDR3 is made up of 15 amino acids. Per germline, CDR1 SGHTA and CDR2 FQGNSA. V lost 3 bases and J 1 base, leaving 12 bases between the germline ends. The CDR3 is CASSFRPTGNTEAFF. Written as DNA, the CDR3 is TGTGCCAGCAGCTTTCGGCCGACAGGGAACACTGAAGCTTTCTTT. Filled out from reference TRBV7-2 and TRBJ1-1, the complete variable domain reads GAGVSQSPSNKVTEKGKDVELRCDPISGHTALYWYRQSLGQGLEFLIYFQGNSAPDKSGLPSDRFSAERTGGSVSTLTIQRTQQEDSAVYLCASSFRPTGNTEAFFGQGTRLTVV.

This sequence joins TRBV30 and TRBJ1-6, with 9 bases fitting TRBD1. The CDR3 length is 19 residues. Germline CDR1 reads GTSNPN; CDR2 reads SVGIG (reference sequence). V was clipped by 1 base and J by 3 bases; unmatched bases: 13. CDR3 region: CAWSEIAWTGANYNSPLHF. The CDR3 DNA sequence: TGTGCCTGGAGTGAGATCGCATGGACAGGGGCGAACTATAATTCACCCCTCCACTTT.

The chain has TRBV9 and TRBJ2-2; 7 bases map to TRBD1. In germline, CDR1 is SGDLS, CDR2 YYNGEE. This CDR3 spans 18 amino acids. V shed 2 bases, J shed 6 bases, and the junction held 16 bases outside the gene matches. The CDR3 DNA reads TGTGCCAGCAGCGTGTACACAGGGGTTTCTTTCACACCCGGGGAGCTGTTTTTT. It specifies CASSVYTGVSFTPGELFF.

V and J are TRBV5-1 and TRBJ2-7; 7 bases map to TRBD1. The CDR3 runs 14 residues. Germline loops: CDR1 SGHRS, CDR2 YFSETQ. Losses at the gene ends were 4 bases for V and 2 bases for J; bases not matched to a gene: 6. In DNA, the CDR3 is TGCGCCAGCAGCACAGCCGGGACAGCCTACGAGCAGTACTTC. It yields the protein CASSTAGTAYEQYF.

This clone was counted only a few times. The V and J genes are TRBV19 and TRBJ1-2; no reliable D call. The CDR3 covers 12 residues. V lost 6 bases to trimming and J lost 4 bases, with 9 bases between them. The germline CDR1 and CDR2 sequences are LNHDA and SQIVND (reference sequence). The CDR3 loop is CASRLTGYGYTF. DNA for the CDR3: TGTGCCAGTAGACTAACGGGCTATGGCTACACCTTC.

This clone has a single count. V and J are TRBV28 and TRBJ1-1; possibly TRBD1 for D (5 bases). Germline V gene data show CDR1 as MDHEN and CDR2 as SYDVKM. V lost 3 bases and J 9 bases, leaving 20 bases between the germline ends. The CDR3 is 15 residues long. Written as DNA, the CDR3 is TGTGCCAGCAGTTTCCCGTCGACAGCCTTATATCAAGCTTTCTTT. Translating it yields CASSFPSTALYQAFF.

The gene calls are TRBV15 and TRBJ1-2; D is possibly TRBD1 (6 bases). Germline CDR1 LNHNV, CDR2 YYDKDF (reference sequence). There are 15 residues in the CDR3. Trimming left V 2 bases short and J 5 bases short, with 15 bases between. CDR3 residues: CATSRWDTVTYGYTF. CDR3 sequence (DNA): TGTGCCACCAGCAGATGGGACACCGTAACTTATGGCTACACCTTC. Looking up the rest from reference TRBV15 and TRBJ1-2 gives the full variable domain: DAMVIQNPRYQVTQFGKPVTLSCSQTLNHNVMYWYQQKSSQAPKLLFHYYDKDFNNEADTPDNFQSRRPNTSFCFLDIRSPGLGDTAMYLCATSRWDTVTYGYTFGSGTRLTVV.

For the CDR3, the DNA is TGCGCCAGCAGGACGGGGACAGCTAACTATGGCTACACCTTC. Translating it yields CASRTGTANYGYTF. The chain combines TRBV5-1 with TRBJ1-2, with 7 positions matching TRBD1. Germline V gene lookup returns CDR1 SGHRS and CDR2 YFSETQ. The V gene end was trimmed by 5 bases and the J gene end by 0 bases; junction bases not matched to a gene: 4. The CDR3 consists of 14 residues. Filled out from reference TRBV5-1 and TRBJ1-2, the complete variable domain reads KAGVTQTPRYLIKTRGQQVTLSCSPISGHRSVSWYQQTPGQGLQFLFEYFSETQRNKGNFPGRFSGRQFSNSRSEMNVSTLELGDSALYLCASRTGTANYGYTFGSGTRLTVV.

The genes are TRBV28 and TRBJ1-2, with TRBD1 identical over 11 bases. J gave up 8 bases and V 7 bases, and 9 bases lay outside the gene matches. CDR3 length: 14 amino acids. Germline assignment: CDR1 MDHEN and CDR2 SYDVKM. The CDR3 bases are TGTGCCAGCACCTATCCCGGGACAGGGGGAGGCTACACCTTC. This codes for CASTYPGTGGGYTF.

This chain uses TRBV18 with TRBJ1-1; D is undetermined. CDR3 length equals 15 residues. V was pared by 3 bases and J by 0 bases, with 11 bases between. CDR1 is KGHSH, CDR2 LQKENI, per germline. Here the CDR3 DNA reads TGTGCCAGCTCACCCTGGGAGCACTTGAACACTGAAGCTTTCTTT. This encodes CASSPWEHLNTEAFF.

The chain couples TRBV2 to TRBJ2-7; D is possibly TRBD1 (10 bases). The CDR3 loop spans 15 amino acids. Trimming cost V 9 bases and J 6 bases, with 24 bases left between them. Germline CDR1 and CDR2: SNHLY and FYNNEI. DNA of the CDR3: TGTGCCAGTGGGACAGGGGTTGCGGGAGGGCCCGAGCAGTACTTC. This codes for CASGTGVAGGPEQYF.

This chain uses TRBV28 with TRBJ1-1; TRBD1 matches at 8 bases. The CDR3 loop spans 14 amino acids. Germline V CDR1 and CDR2: MDHEN, SYDVKM. V gave up 6 bases and J gave up 4 bases; unmatched junction bases: 7. The CDR3 sequence is CASRNNRGTTEAFF. The CDR3 coding sequence is TGTGCCAGCAGAAATAACAGGGGGACCACTGAAGCTTTCTTT.

The chain joins TRBV2 to TRBJ1-5, with D possibly being TRBD1 (6 bases). The length of the CDR3 is 16 residues. The V gene's germline CDR1 is SNHLY and CDR2 FYNNEI. V gave up 9 bases and J gave up 2 bases, with 20 bases separating them. CDR3 nucleotides: TGTGCCAGTCAAAACACAGGGCCCCTTGGCAATCAGCCCCAGCATTTT. The encoded protein is CASQNTGPLGNQPQHF.

This chain links TRBV14 with TRBJ2-5; perhaps TRBD1 as D (5 bases). The germline gives CDR1 SGHDN, CDR2 FVKESK. The CDR3 runs 14 residues. V was trimmed by 6 bases and J by 5 bases, leaving 16 bases between them. The CDR3 bases are TGTGCCAGCAGTCTCGCTAGGGGAATCGAGACCCAGTACTTC. The encoded protein is CASSLARGIETQYF.

The chain couples TRBV7-2 to TRBJ2-7; 7 bases are a match to TRBD1. The CDR3 totals 14 residues. Germline V gene sequence: CDR1 SGHTA, CDR2 FQGNSA. The V segment lost 4 bases and the J segment 0 bases; nucleotides outside the gene matches: 3. This chain's CDR3 is CASSSRQGSYEQYF. The CDR3 bases are TGTGCCAGCAGCTCCAGACAGGGCTCCTACGAGCAGTACTTC.

The V and J genes are TRBV10-2 and TRBJ2-5, with D uncertain. V gave up 4 bases and J gave up 0 bases, with 12 bases separating them. Germline assignment: CDR1 WSHSY and CDR2 SAAADI. This CDR3 contains 15 residues. The CDR3 here is CASSVLSRNQETQYF. DNA for the CDR3: TGCGCCAGCAGTGTGCTTTCCAGGAACCAAGAGACCCAGTACTTC.

The chain uses TRBV5-1 and TRBJ2-2, with 9 bases aligning to TRBD2. J gave up 2 bases and V 3 bases, and 5 bases lay outside the gene matches. The CDR3 spans 16 residues. Germline loops: CDR1 SGHRS, CDR2 YFSETQ. DNA for the CDR3: TGCGCCAGCAGCTCTAGCGGGGTTGCAAACACCGGGGAGCTGTTTTTT. It encodes CASSSSGVANTGELFF.

The chain uses TRBV7-2 and TRBJ2-7, with a tentative D call TRBD2 (5 bases). Germline V CDR1 and CDR2: SGHTA, FQGNSA. The CDR3 consists of 15 residues. V lost 5 bases and J lost 3, with 17 bases in between. The DNA of the CDR3 is TGTGCCAGCAGCCCCGTCCTCGATAGCGACTACGAGCAGTACTTC. This sequence encodes CASSPVLDSDYEQYF.

The V call is TRBV7-2, the J call TRBJ2-1, with 9 bases fitting TRBD2. This CDR3 is 15 amino acids long. Germline loops: CDR1 SGHTA, CDR2 FQGNSA. Trimming at V came to 2 bases and at J to 9 bases, leaving 8 bases not matched to a gene. The CDR3 coding sequence is TGTGCCAGCAGCTTATCTAGCGGGAACGGGGGTGAGCAGTTCTTC. It yields the protein CASSLSSGNGGEQFF.

This chain uses TRBV6-6 with TRBJ1-5, with TRBD1 as a possible D gene (5 bases). Trimming removed 3 bases from V and 6 bases from J, with 12 bases in between. The germline gives CDR1 MNHNY, CDR2 SVGAGI (reference sequence). The CDR3 runs to 14 residues. The CDR3 sequence: CASSYSGKGQPQHF. The CDR3 DNA is TGTGCCAGCAGTTATTCAGGGAAGGGTCAGCCCCAGCATTTT.

V gene TRBV19 combines with J gene TRBJ1-1, with D unresolved. Germline V gene lookup returns CDR1 LNHDA and CDR2 SQIVND (reference sequence). This CDR3 has 12 amino acids. Trimming left V 7 bases short and J 0 bases short, with 6 bases between. CDR3 amino acids: CASTSLNTEAFF. The CDR3 DNA follows: TGTGCCAGTACCTCCTTGAACACTGAAGCTTTCTTT.

The V call is TRBV28, the J call TRBJ2-1; perhaps TRBD1 as D (5 bases). V was cut by 1 base and J by 4 bases, with 14 bases left in between. Germline CDR1 reads MDHEN; CDR2 reads SYDVKM. The length of the CDR3 is 16 residues. This CDR3 reads CASSLFTRQIYNEQFF. The CDR3 DNA sequence: TGTGCCAGCAGTTTATTTACGAGACAGATATACAATGAGCAGTTCTTC.

The gene calls are TRBV7-2 and TRBJ2-2; D might be TRBD2 (5 bases). The V gene lost 7 bases and the J gene lost 6 bases, with 12 bases spanning the gap. CDR3 length equals 13 residues. CDR1 and CDR2 (germline): SGHTA, FQGNSA. CDR3 sequence: CASTLRRAGELFF. CDR3 nucleotides: TGTGCCAGCACCCTACGGCGGGCCGGGGAGCTGTTTTTT.

The chain recombines TRBV6-1 with TRBJ2-1; perhaps TRBD2 as D (5 bases). The CDR3 consists of 12 residues. Germline loops: CDR1 MNHNS, CDR2 SASEGT. Trimming left V 3 bases short and J 9 bases short, with 9 bases between. Here the CDR3 reads CASSDVRVEQFF. CDR3 DNA sequence: TGTGCCAGCAGTGACGTGCGGGTTGAGCAGTTCTTC.

V and J are TRBV10-1 and TRBJ2-5, with 8 bases aligning to TRBD2. Near its end, the DNA agrees better with TRBJ2-7, so the J call may be wrong. The germline CDR1 and CDR2 sequences are WNHNN and SYGVQD (reference sequence). The CDR3 contains 15 residues. CDR3 protein: CASSENPSGSVEQYF. The CDR3 bases are TGCGCCAGCAGTGAGAACCCCAGCGGGAGCGTCGAGCAGTACTTC.

The chain carries TRBV15 and TRBJ2-3; 8 bases agree with TRBD1. V lost 5 bases and J lost 4; bases outside the gene matches: 17. Looked up from germline, CDR1 is LNHNV and CDR2 is YYDKDF (reference sequence). This CDR3 has 18 amino acids. The DNA for the CDR3 is TGTGCCACCAGCGCGACTAAATGGACAGGGACGGAAGCAGATACGCAGTATTTT. Encoded protein: CATSATKWTGTEADTQYF.

The chain uses TRBV30 and TRBJ2-3, with D perhaps matching TRBD2 (6 bases). V was clipped by 2 bases and J by 6 bases, with 12 bases between them. Germline CDR1 and CDR2: GTSNPN and SVGIG (reference sequence). The CDR3 is made up of 13 amino acids. The DNA of the CDR3 is TGTGCCTGGAGTATCCGGGAGCGGGATACGCAGTATTTT. It is translated as CAWSIRERDTQYF.

The CDR3: CASSLKPNQETQYF. The DNA of the CDR3 is TGTGCCAGCAGCTTAAAGCCAAACCAAGAGACCCAGTACTTC. V usage is TRBV11-2 and J usage is TRBJ2-5, with D uncertain. Trimming removed 2 bases from V and 0 bases from J, with 7 bases in between. Germline CDR1 is SGHAT and CDR2 is FQNNGV. CDR3 length: 14 amino acids.